This T cell receptor (beta chain) is drawn from a study of Ad26.COV2.S vaccination and SARS-CoV-2 variants. The protocol was immunoSEQ multiplex PCR, while the TCRdb copy is restricted to in-frame clones and leaves out a portion. Of around 450,000 clones detected, around 87% appear once; the ten largest clones hold 3.6%. The CDR3 spans 14 residues. Unmatched junction bases numbered 7, after V lost 4 bases and J lost 8 bases. CDR1 is SGHRS and CDR2 is YFSETQ in the germline V gene. The sample's treatment: roughly 18 received Ad26.COV2.S at low or high dose, single or two shots; about 5 received placebo; per-sample allocation not given. Sampling was performed 63 days after the first vaccine or placebo injection.

Sequencing was performed on peripheral blood, taken in a trial of Ad26.COV2.S vaccine versus placebo. The rearrangement joins TRBV5-1 to TRBJ2-2, with 8 positions matching TRBD1. This clonotype originated in a person between 18 and 60 years old who received the Ad26.COV2.S COVID-19 vaccine or a placebo. As DNA, the CDR3 is TGCGCCAGCAGCCGTGGACAGGGATCAGGGGAGCTGTTTTTT. This sequence encodes CASSRGQGSGELFF. Variable domain in full (rest from reference TRBV5-1 and TRBJ2-2): KAGVTQTPRYLIKTRGQQVTLSCSPISGHRSVSWYQQTPGQGLQFLFEYFSETQRNKGNFPGRFSGRQFSNSRSEMNVSTLELGDSALYLCASSRGQGSGELFFGEGSRLTVL.